A single sample is the source of the 5 T cell receptor beta chains below, sequenced in a study of vaccination and CD4 T cells after COVID-19. The Oncomine TCR Beta short-read assay sequenced DNA from cultured CD4+ T cells. Each CDR3 protein gets one entry after TCRdb re-called the PCR reads with MiXCR. The data contain fewer than 20,000 distinct CDR3 sequences, approximately 65% of them singletons. Antigen specificity for these receptors is unknown. Treatment denoted: approximately nine-day PBMC culture with coronavirus spike peptide pools or control peptides (ViraFEST assay). Material: CD4+ T cells from blood, cultured in vitro. These receptors were obtained from a human donor who had recovered from COVID-19.

This chain's CDR3 is CASSLLQGPETQYF. The CDR3 DNA is TGTGCCAGCAGTCTTCTGCAGGGACCCGAGACCCAGTACTTC. This rearrangement joins TRBV7-9 to TRBJ2-5, with D perhaps matching TRBD1 or TRBD2 (5 bases each). The CDR3 covers 14 residues. CDR1 SEHNR and CDR2 FQNEAQ come from the germline V gene (reference sequence). V was shortened by 6 bases and J by 5 bases, with 16 bases between the two germline ends.

This chain connects TRBV6-4 to TRBJ1-1; D uncertain. This CDR3 contains 17 residues. The V end was cut by 0 bases, the J end by 3 bases, with 17 bases between. Germline V CDR1 and CDR2: MRHNA, SNTAGT. Here the CDR3 reads CASSDSFGPLGDTEAFF. The CDR3 DNA reads TGTGCCAGCAGTGACTCTTTTGGGCCCCTGGGTGACACTGAAGCTTTCTTT.

This clonotype has more than one count but fewer than ten. The CDR3 spells CASSATGGRSPLHF. The DNA for the CDR3 is TGTGCCAGCAGTGCAACAGGGGGTCGCTCACCCCTCCACTTT. The chain joins TRBV6-4 to TRBJ1-6; 8 positions agree with TRBD1. V shed 4 bases and J 10 bases; nucleotides not matched to a gene: 6. CDR1 and CDR2 (germline): MRHNA, SNTAGT. CDR3 length: 14 amino acids.

The gene calls are TRBV20-1 and TRBJ1-5, with D possibly matching TRBD1 (6 bases). V lost 0 bases and J lost 9, with 15 bases in between. Germline CDR1 and CDR2: DFQATT and SNEGSKA (reference sequence). The CDR3 sequence is 14 residues long. CDR3 protein: CSARDRGGRGPQHF. The CDR3 DNA sequence: TGCAGTGCTAGAGATCGGGGGGGGCGAGGGCCCCAGCATTTT.

V and J are TRBV24-1 and TRBJ2-2; TRBD1 or TRBD2 may be the D gene (5 bases each). CDR3 size: 14 residues. Germline CDR1 and CDR2: KGHDR and SFDVKD. Trimming stripped 0 bases from V and 4 bases from J, with 5 bases between. The chain's CDR3 is CATSDLGGTGELFF. CDR3 bases: TGTGCCACCAGTGATTTGGGGGGCACCGGGGAGCTGTTTTTT.